These 29 T cell receptor beta chains were all obtained from the same sample, sequenced in a study of blood T cells in healthy people across ages. The authors ran a second PCR of about 6 to 11 cycles using a sample-barcoded 5' primer and a J-beta primer mix. TCRdb re-analysed the 5' RACE reads in MiXCR, keeping a single row per CDR3 protein. The sample lists fewer than 800,000 distinct CDR3 sequences; under 25% were seen once. Sequenced input: blood. Source of these receptors: a man between 65 and 85 years old in good health.

This clonotype was counted a few times. Its ends do not fully match the called genes, so a read error is possible. The genes are TRBV2 and TRBJ2-4; maybe TRBD2 (5 bases). Germline values: CDR1 SNHLY, CDR2 FYNNEI. This CDR3 spans 15 amino acids. In DNA, the CDR3 is TGTGCCAGCAGAATAGGCGGCCTAGCCAAAAACATTCAGTGCTTC. This encodes CASRIGGLAKNIQCF.

This clonotype was detected only a few times. V is TRBV3-1 and J is TRBJ1-1, with D unresolved. CDR3 length: 13 residues. The germline V gene has CDR1 LGHDT and CDR2 YNNKEL (reference sequence). Trimming took off 1 base at V and 3 bases at J, with 6 bases between the two ends. The CDR3 DNA reads TGTGCCAGCAGCCAAGGGGCAGACACTGAAGCTTTCTTT. Translating gives CASSQGADTEAFF.

This clonotype was counted between two and nine times. The V gene is TRBV5-1, the J gene TRBJ2-1, with 8 bases lining up with TRBD2. Germline assignment: CDR1 SGHRS and CDR2 YFSETQ. The J segment lost 8 bases and the V segment lost 1 base, leaving 5 bases of the junction unmatched. This CDR3 is 14 amino acids long. CDR3 sequence: CASSLPSGSDEQFF. The CDR3 DNA sequence: TGCGCCAGCAGCTTGCCAAGCGGGAGCGATGAGCAGTTCTTC.

This clonotype appeared a few times. The gene calls are TRBV27 and TRBJ1-5; D is ambiguous. Trimming cost V 5 bases and J 5 bases, with 13 bases left between them. The germline V gene encodes CDR1 MNHEY and CDR2 SMNVEV (reference sequence). The length of the CDR3 is 14 residues. In DNA, the CDR3 is TGTGCCAGCAGTCCCCGGGATTGGGATCAGCCCCAGCATTTT. It encodes CASSPRDWDQPQHF.

This clonotype was counted between two and nine times. The CDR3 nucleotides read TGCGCCAGCAGCCCGGTGACTAGCGGACCAATCTACGAGCAGTACTTC. This gives the protein CASSPVTSGPIYEQYF. This rearrangement joins TRBV5-1 to TRBJ2-7; 9 bases align to TRBD2. The V gene's germline CDR1 is SGHRS and CDR2 YFSETQ. The CDR3 sequence is 16 residues long. V was pared by 4 bases and J by 3 bases, with 11 bases of the junction left unmatched.

This clonotype was observed at least ten times. CDR3 bases: TGTGCCAGCGGGTACTACAATGAGCAGTTCTTC. Its translation: CASGYYNEQFF. The rearrangement joins TRBV2 to TRBJ2-1; D not certain. The CDR3 has 11 amino acids. Germline V gives CDR1 SNHLY, CDR2 FYNNEI. V was clipped by 8 bases and J by 3 bases, with 5 bases between them.

This clonotype appeared a few times. The rearrangement uses TRBV12-3 or TRBV12-4 and TRBJ2-5; 7 bases align to TRBD1. V lost 5 bases, J lost 4 bases, and 7 bases stayed unmatched. CDR3 length: 14 amino acids. The DNA of the CDR3 is TGTGCCAGCAGTCCCACGACAGGGAGAGAGACCCAGTACTTC. Its translation: CASSPTTGRETQYF.

The rearrangement links TRBV28 to TRBJ2-5; tentatively, D is TRBD1 (5 bases). Between the trimmed V and J ends, which lost 3 bases and 13 bases, there was a span of 12 bases. This CDR3 contains 11 residues. Germline loops: CDR1 MDHEN, CDR2 SYDVKM. In DNA, the CDR3 is TGTGCCAGCAGTTTGGGGCGCGAGCGGTACTTC. Its protein is CASSLGRERYF.

This clonotype has only a few counts. The chain carries TRBV3-1 and TRBJ1-1; no definite D call. This CDR3 is 15 amino acids long. Germline CDR1 LGHDT, CDR2 YNNKEL (reference sequence). Trimming took 1 base from V and 5 from J, leaving 14 bases between them. The CDR3 region has the DNA TGTGCCAGCAGCCAAGCAGCGGGTGGTTTTACTGAAGCTTTCTTT. Its translation is CASSQAAGGFTEAFF.

The genes are TRBV20-1 and TRBJ2-1; no definite D call. The assigned J gene may be wrong: the sequence end matches TRBJ2-5 better. The germline V gene has CDR1 DFQATT and CDR2 SNEGSKA (reference sequence). The CDR3 loop spans 11 amino acids. The CDR3 is CSGRAGETQYF. The CDR3 nucleotides are TGCAGTGGTAGGGCTGGGGAGACCCAGTACTTC.

This clonotype was counted between two and nine times. V usage is TRBV7-9 and J usage is TRBJ2-5, with D perhaps matching TRBD2 (6 bases). This CDR3 is 13 amino acids long. Germline-derived CDR1 and CDR2 are SEHNR and FQNEAQ (reference sequence). V was cut by 4 bases and J by 4 bases, with 10 bases left in between. CDR3: CASSWRATETQYF. As DNA, the CDR3 is TGTGCCAGCAGCTGGAGGGCAACAGAGACCCAGTACTTC.

CDR3 region: CASSPGSLAGRVEQFF. The CDR3 bases are TGTGCCAGCAGCCCCGGTTCGCTAGCGGGAAGGGTTGAGCAGTTCTTC. V gene TRBV3-1 combines with J gene TRBJ2-1; 9 nucleotides agree with TRBD2. The germline V gene encodes CDR1 LGHDT and CDR2 YNNKEL (reference sequence). After removal of 4 bases from V and 9 bases from J, the junction contained 13 bases not matched to a gene. The CDR3 has 16 residues.

This clonotype occurred a few times. At one end the junction does not follow the germline gene, possibly because of a read error. The rearrangement links TRBV20-1 to TRBJ2-3; possibly TRBD1 or TRBD2 for D (6 bases each). This CDR3 has 16 amino acids. Germline V CDR1 and CDR2: DFQATT, SNEGSKA (reference sequence). The CDR3 sequence is CSALPGGPRGTDTQYF. The DNA for the CDR3 is TGCAGTGCCCTCCCTGGGGGGCCGAGGGGCACAGATACGCAATATTTT.

The chain is built from TRBV9 and TRBJ2-5; TRBD1 agrees at 7 bases. The J call could be wrong; TRBJ2-7 is a better fit for the DNA end. Germline CDR1 SGDLS, CDR2 YYNGEE. The CDR3 is made up of 13 amino acids. CDR3 DNA: TGTGCCAGCAGCGTGACAGGGTTTGACGAGCAGTACTTC. Protein product: CASSVTGFDEQYF.

This rearrangement joins TRBV7-9 to TRBJ2-5; D is possibly TRBD1 (6 bases). Germline V CDR1 and CDR2: SEHNR, FQNEAQ (reference sequence). V was cut by 5 bases and J by 1 base, with 11 bases left in between. This CDR3 contains 14 residues. The DNA of the CDR3 is TGTGCCAGCAGCCCAACAGGGACCCAAGAGACCCAGTACTTC. Protein product: CASSPTGTQETQYF.

Only a few counts were recorded for this clonotype. This sequence joins TRBV29-1 and TRBJ2-1, with 7 nucleotides matching TRBD1. V shed 4 bases, J shed 7 bases, and the junction held 7 bases outside the gene matches. Germline lookup yields CDR1 SQVTM and CDR2 ANQGSEA. The CDR3 spans 13 residues. CDR3 sequence reads: CSVADRVANEQFF. The CDR3 DNA follows: TGCAGCGTTGCCGACAGGGTAGCAAATGAGCAGTTCTTC.

This clonotype occurred a few times. The chain links TRBV3-1 to TRBJ2-3; 11 bases fit TRBD2. The CDR3 consists of 15 residues. V was pared by 8 bases and J by 5 bases, with 9 bases of the junction left unmatched. CDR1 LGHDT and CDR2 YNNKEL come from the germline V gene (reference sequence). The CDR3 DNA reads as TGTGCCAGCGGCCTTTTAGCGGGAGGGCAAGATACGCAGTATTTT. This gives the protein CASGLLAGGQDTQYF.

The genes are TRBV20-1 and TRBJ2-1; 8 bases are shared with TRBD2. The CDR3 sequence is 16 residues long. Losses at the gene ends were 1 base for V and 0 bases for J; bases not matched to a gene: 5. From germline, CDR1 is DFQATT and CDR2 SNEGSKA (reference sequence). CDR3 protein: CSARAAGGSSYNEQFF. The CDR3 nucleotides read TGCAGTGCTAGAGCGGCGGGAGGAAGCTCCTACAATGAGCAGTTCTTC.

The chain uses TRBV6-6 and TRBJ2-4; D may be TRBD2 (5 bases). V lost 2 bases and J lost 1, with 9 bases in between. The CDR3 is 15 amino acids. Germline V CDR1 and CDR2: MNHNY, SVGAGI (reference sequence). As DNA, the CDR3 is TGTGCCAGCAGTTACGACCAGCGGGCCAAAAACATTCAGTACTTC. Protein: CASSYDQRAKNIQYF.

This clonotype occurred many times. The rearrangement joins TRBV28 to TRBJ2-5; D gene uncertain. The CDR3 sequence is 11 residues long. V was pared by 7 bases and J by 1 base, with 4 bases between. CDR1 and CDR2 (germline): MDHEN, SYDVKM. DNA for the CDR3: TGTGCCAGCAAAAGCCAAGAGACCCAGTACTTC. Encoded protein: CASKSQETQYF.

This clonotype has ten or more counts. The CDR3 is CASSSLRQGGSYNSPLHF. The CDR3 DNA follows: TGTGCCAGCAGCTCCCTACGACAGGGAGGGTCCTATAATTCACCCCTCCACTTT. The genes are TRBV6-6 and TRBJ1-6; 7 nucleotides line up with TRBD1. Looked up from germline, CDR1 is MNHNY and CDR2 is SVGAGI (reference sequence). V dropped 6 bases and J dropped 1; count of bases not matched to a gene: 12. There are 18 residues in the CDR3.

This clonotype was recorded at least ten times. The chain links TRBV4-3 to TRBJ2-5, with 12 bases lining up with TRBD2. There are 18 residues in the CDR3. Losses at the gene ends were 4 bases for V and 5 bases for J; bases not matched to a gene: 14. Germline assignment: CDR1 LGHNA and CDR2 YSLEER. The chain's CDR3 is CASSLTGQLAGGYETQYF. In nucleotides, the CDR3 is TGCGCCAGCAGCCTTACCGGTCAACTAGCGGGAGGTTATGAGACCCAGTACTTC.

The chain links TRBV9 to TRBJ2-2, with TRBD2 identical over 15 bases. The CDR3 runs 19 residues. The V and J ends lost 2 bases and 0 bases, in that order; junction bases with no gene match: 5. CDR1 is SGDLS and CDR2 is YYNGEE in the germline V gene. CDR3 sequence: CASSVAGTSGRTNTGELFF. The CDR3 bases are TGTGCCAGCAGCGTGGCCGGGACTAGCGGGAGGACGAACACCGGGGAGCTGTTTTTT.

This chain joins TRBV20-1 and TRBJ2-5; no clear D gene. This CDR3 has 12 amino acids. Trimming pared 4 bases from V and 0 bases from J, leaving 6 bases between. Germline V lookup: CDR1 DFQATT, CDR2 SNEGSKA (reference sequence). The CDR3 here is CSANQYQETQYF. For the CDR3, the DNA is TGCAGTGCTAACCAATACCAAGAGACCCAGTACTTC.

The V gene is TRBV12-3 or TRBV12-4, the J gene TRBJ2-3; the D is unclear. Deletions cut 5 bases from V and 1 base from J, with 13 bases between. The CDR3 covers 15 residues. CDR3 in amino acids: CASSPARYRTDTQYF. The CDR3 DNA reads as TGTGCCAGCAGTCCCGCCCGCTATCGCACAGATACGCAGTATTTT.

V gene TRBV7-9 combines with J gene TRBJ2-5; D gene unclear. Germline-derived CDR1 and CDR2 are SEHNR and FQNEAQ (reference sequence). The CDR3 contains 14 residues. V gave up 5 bases and J gave up 0 bases, with 10 bases separating them. The CDR3 DNA follows: TGTGCCAGCAGCCCCGGGTACAACCAAGAGACCCAGTACTTC. Translated: CASSPGYNQETQYF.

J is TRBJ2-7 and V is TRBV29-1; D is possibly TRBD2 (6 bases). Per the germline V gene, CDR1 is SQVTM and CDR2 is ANQGSEA. This CDR3 region has 12 residues. Deletions cut 6 bases from V and 3 bases from J, with 12 bases between. CDR3 protein: CSVRGTDYEQYF. For the CDR3, the DNA is TGCAGCGTGCGAGGGACTGACTACGAGCAGTACTTC.

The chain uses TRBV6-5 and TRBJ1-2; no clear D gene. The CDR3 sequence is 14 residues long. The ends were cut back, 0 bases at V and 8 bases at J, with 13 bases in the middle. The germline V gene encodes CDR1 MNHEY and CDR2 SVGAGI. The CDR3: CASSYSGGSGGYTF. In nucleotides, the CDR3 is TGTGCCAGCAGTTACTCGGGAGGTTCCGGCGGCTACACCTTC.

The J gene is TRBJ2-2, the V gene TRBV5-1; D is unclear. There are 17 residues in the CDR3. Trimming left V 0 bases short and J 3 bases short, with 15 bases between. The germline V gene encodes CDR1 SGHRS and CDR2 YFSETQ. This CDR3 reads CASSLGRADADTGELFF. The CDR3 nucleotides are TGCGCCAGCAGCTTGGGTCGGGCGGACGCGGACACCGGGGAGCTGTTTTTT.